Listed below are T cell receptor beta chains from one sample, sequenced in a study of CD8 T cells in Susac syndrome. TCRdb reprocessed the immunoSEQ multiplex PCR reads with MiXCR, giving one entry per CDR3 protein. This sample carries about 210,000 distinct CDR3 sequences, 95% of them seen once, and the ten largest clones take roughly 0.1%. The sequenced sample was CD4+ T cells from PBMCs. All receptors derive from a human donor with multiple sclerosis. Each CDR3 is given with its conserved first and last residue. Fields, in order: J gene, V gene, clone size, D gene, CDR3 protein, CDR3 DNA. A D gene is named only where the DNA matches it firmly. Clone size, where shown, is once, few, many, or a class for clones that have expanded.

TRBJ2-7 TRBV20-1 NA NA CSASPGSYEQYF TGCAGTGCTAGTCCGGGCTCCTACGAGCAGTACTTC
TRBJ1-1 TRBV18 NA NA CASSLTQAMNTEAFF TGTGCCAGCTCACTGACACAGGCTATGAACACTGAAGCTTTCTTT
TRBJ2-1 TRBV7-2 NA NA CASSSPSPGGEQFF TGTGCCAGCAGCTCACCAAGCCCCGGAGGTGAGCAGTTCTTC
TRBJ2-7 TRBV30 NA NA CAWRSLYGRMAGEQYF TGTGCCTGGAGGTCGTTATACGGGAGAATGGCGGGCGAGCAGTACTTC
TRBJ2-1 TRBV7-8 NA NA CASSRPGDDEQFF TGTGCCAGCAGCCGCCCCGGGGACGATGAGCAGTTCTTC
TRBJ2-6 TRBV20-1 NA NA CSARDVGFGANVLTF TGCAGTGCTAGAGATGTAGGGTTTGGGGCCAACGTCCTGACTTTC
TRBJ1-1 TRBV29-1 NA NA CSVQQMNTEAFF TGCAGCGTTCAACAGATGAACACTGAAGCTTTCTTT
TRBJ2-5 TRBV15 NA TRBD2 CATRRGETQYF TGTGCCACCAGGCGGGGGGAGACCCAGTACTTC
TRBJ2-5 TRBV3-1 NA TRBD2 CASSQGTSKETQYF TGTGCCAGCAGCCAGGGGACTAGCAAAGAGACCCAGTACTTC
TRBJ2-4 TRBV2 NA NA CASSFQQGAKNIQYF TGTGCCAGCAGTTTTCAGCAGGGGGCCAAAAACATTCAGTACTTC
TRBJ2-7 TRBV4-2 once NA CASSQVTSLYEQYF TGTGCCAGCAGCCAAGTAACTAGTCTCTACGAGCAGTACTTC
TRBJ2-7 TRBV21-1 NA NA CASHAADRVEQYF TGTGCCAGCCACGCCGCGGACAGGGTCGAGCAGTACTTC
TRBJ2-7 TRBV2 NA NA CASTEERGRGEQYF TGTGCCAGCACTGAGGAGAGGGGTAGAGGCGAGCAGTACTTC
TRBJ2-3 TRBV11-2 NA TRBD2 CASSLLTSGGADTQYF TGTGCCAGCAGCTTACTGACTAGCGGGGGGGCAGATACGCAGTATTTT
TRBJ2-1 TRBV9 NA NA CASSVATSPVGNEQFF TGTGCCAGCAGCGTAGCTACCAGCCCAGTGGGCAATGAGCAGTTCTTC
TRBJ1-2 TRBV20-1 once NA CSAGKGGINYGYTF TGCAGTGCTGGCAAGGGGGGGATTAACTATGGCTACACCTTC
TRBJ2-7 TRBV2 few TRBD1 CATGQGTYEQYF TGTGCCACTGGACAGGGGACCTACGAGCAGTACTTC
TRBJ1-1 TRBV13 NA TRBD1 CASSLGRGRAFF TGTGCCAGCAGCTTAGGCAGGGGGCGGGCTTTCTTT
TRBJ2-5 TRBV7-2 NA NA CASSSARGLQETQYF TGTGCCAGCAGCTCAGCCCGAGGCCTCCAAGAGACCCAGTACTTC
TRBJ2-5 TRBV5-4 NA NA CASSPTDGGQETQYF TGTGCCAGCAGCCCCACGGATGGGGGACAAGAGACCCAGTACTTC
TRBJ2-1 TRBV20-1 NA NA CSAVDYSYNEQFF TGCAGTGCTGTGGACTACTCCTACAATGAGCAGTTCTTC
TRBJ2-5 TRBV5-1 NA NA CASSLSHQGRRETQYF TGCGCCAGCAGCTTGAGTCATCAGGGGCGCAGGGAGACCCAGTACTTC